The sequence of this T cell receptor beta chain was determined in a study of tumor-infiltrating lymphocytes in primary liver carcinoma. Study overall: Patients had primary liver carcinoma treated by surgical resection.

This clonotype occurred many times. The investigators made TCR beta cDNA from roughly 0.45 ug total RNA, using a constant-region primer. Slightly modified ARM-PCR, run as three nested multiplex PCR rounds, produced the TCR beta libraries. TRBV1-TRBV30 forward primers and a C-beta reverse primer were used in the first two PCR rounds, which each ran for 9 to 10 cycles. TCRdb re-called the multiplex PCR reads with MiXCR, one entry per CDR3 protein. The top ten hold under 7.5% of the sample, which has approximately 210,000 distinct CDR3 sequences, less than 65% seen once. The CDR3 spans 14 residues. Germline loops: CDR1 SGHNT, CDR2 YYREEE (reference sequence). The V gene end was trimmed by 5 bases and the J gene end by 8 bases; junction bases not matched to a gene: 9. In addition to blood RNA drawn from unsorted whole blood, germline DNA was extracted.

The chain recombines TRBV5-4 with TRBJ1-2, with 10 bases lining up with TRBD1. This TCR was recovered from a woman aged 60-70 years with primary liver carcinoma and hepatitis B virus infection. Sequenced input: peripheral blood. The CDR3: CASRNTGTGVGYTF. The CDR3 DNA reads TGTGCCAGCAGGAATACCGGGACAGGGGTAGGCTACACCTTC.